Listed below are T cell receptor beta chains from one sample, sequenced in a study of blood T cell repertoires in COVID-19. Some clones are missing from TCRdb's copy, which holds only in-frame ones; the method was immunoSEQ multiplex PCR. The sample contains fewer than 150,000 clones, around 83% of which appear only once. Sequencing was carried out using PBMCs or T cells enriched from blood (not recorded which). The receptors shown here come from a man aged 25-45 years who had recovered from COVID-19. Both conserved end residues are part of each CDR3. Fields, in order: V gene, clone size, J gene, D gene, CDR3 DNA, CDR3 protein. D genes are given only for firm matches. Size tells how often a clone was seen (once, few, many) or the class of an expanded clone, and some rows leave it out.

V gene: TRBV18
clone size: .
J gene: TRBJ2-1
D gene: TRBD1
CDR3 DNA: TGTGCCAGCTCACCTCGGGACAGGGGAACCGGGTTAGCCTCCTACAATGAGCAGTTCTTC
CDR3 protein: CASSPRDRGTGLASYNEQFF

V gene: TRBV11-2
clone size: .
J gene: TRBJ2-7
D gene: .
CDR3 DNA: TGTGCCAGCAGCTCGAGGAACTACGAGCAGTACTTC
CDR3 protein: CASSSRNYEQYF

V gene: TRBV7-2
clone size: .
J gene: TRBJ1-1
D gene: TRBD1
CDR3 DNA: TGTGCCAGCACCCTTAGCAGGGGGACTGAAGCTTTCTTT
CDR3 protein: CASTLSRGTEAFF

V gene: TRBV23-1
clone size: .
J gene: TRBJ1-4
D gene: .
CDR3 DNA: TGCGCCAGCATCCCCAGTGGTAACAGGATTAGTGAAAAACTGTTTTTT
CDR3 protein: CASIPSGNRISEKLFF

V gene: TRBV6-1
clone size: .
J gene: TRBJ2-1
D gene: .
CDR3 DNA: TGTGCCAGCAGTGAAGCAGGGACTTATGCCTACAATGAGCAGTTCTTC
CDR3 protein: CASSEAGTYAYNEQFF

V gene: TRBV2
clone size: few
J gene: TRBJ2-1
D gene: .
CDR3 DNA: TGTGCCAAACGTATCCTAGCAGACAATGAGCAGTTCTTC
CDR3 protein: CAKRILADNEQFF

V gene: TRBV2
clone size: .
J gene: TRBJ1-2
D gene: TRBD1
CDR3 DNA: TGTGCCAGCAAAGGGACAGGGGGTAACTATGGCTACACCTTC
CDR3 protein: CASKGTGGNYGYTF

V gene: TRBV11-3
clone size: .
J gene: TRBJ2-3
D gene: .
CDR3 DNA: TGTGCCAGCAGCCCGCGTGGAGGATCTAGCACAGATACGCAGTATTTT
CDR3 protein: CASSPRGGSSTDTQYF

V gene: TRBV19
clone size: few
J gene: TRBJ2-1
D gene: TRBD2
CDR3 DNA: TGTGCCAGTAGTATAGCGGCTAGCGGGCGTAACAATGAGCAGTTCTTC
CDR3 protein: CASSIAASGRNNEQFF

V gene: TRBV5-1
clone size: .
J gene: TRBJ1-2
D gene: TRBD1
CDR3 DNA: TGCGCCAGCAGCCCTGACAGGGTCGAGGGCTACACCTTC
CDR3 protein: CASSPDRVEGYTF

V gene: TRBV7-3
clone size: .
J gene: TRBJ1-1
D gene: TRBD1
CDR3 DNA: TGTGCCAGCAGCTTAACGGGACAGTTGAACACTGAAGCTTTCTTT
CDR3 protein: CASSLTGQLNTEAFF

V gene: TRBV3-1/TRBV3-2
clone size: .
J gene: TRBJ2-5
D gene: TRBD2
CDR3 DNA: TGTGCCAGCAGCCAAGCTAGCGGAGAAAAGGAAGAGACCCAGTACTTC
CDR3 protein: CASSQASGEKEETQYF

V gene: TRBV12-5
clone size: .
J gene: TRBJ1-6
D gene: TRBD1
CDR3 DNA: TGTGCTAGTGCCCTCAACAGGGGGCAGAATAATTCACCCCTCCACTTT
CDR3 protein: CASALNRGQNNSPLHF

V gene: TRBV5-4
clone size: once
J gene: TRBJ1-1
D gene: .
CDR3 DNA: TGTGCCAGCCGACAGTTCATGAACACTGAAGCTTTCTTT
CDR3 protein: CASRQFMNTEAFF

V gene: TRBV20-1
clone size: .
J gene: TRBJ1-5
D gene: .
CDR3 DNA: TGCAGTGCAAGTACCCAGGGGAATCAGCCCCAGCATTTT
CDR3 protein: CSASTQGNQPQHF

V gene: TRBV24-1
clone size: .
J gene: TRBJ2-5
D gene: TRBD1
CDR3 DNA: TGTGCCACCAGTCAGGGGGTGGGGACCCAGTACTTC
CDR3 protein: CATSQGVGTQYF

V gene: TRBV5-6
clone size: .
J gene: TRBJ2-5
D gene: .
CDR3 DNA: TGTGCCAGCAGCTCAACTGATAAGGGGCTGAGTGAGACCCAGTACTTC
CDR3 protein: CASSSTDKGLSETQYF

V gene: TRBV10-3
clone size: few
J gene: TRBJ2-3
D gene: .
CDR3 DNA: TGTGCCACCCTGGCGGGCACAGATACGCAGTATTTT
CDR3 protein: CATLAGTDTQYF

V gene: TRBV9
clone size: .
J gene: TRBJ1-1
D gene: .
CDR3 DNA: TGTGCCAGCAGCGTAGGGGGGGAGTGGACTGAAGCTTTCTTT
CDR3 protein: CASSVGGEWTEAFF

V gene: TRBV7-3
clone size: few
J gene: TRBJ2-3
D gene: TRBD1
CDR3 DNA: TGTGCCAGCAGCTCGGGACAGGGGCGTACAGATACGCAGTATTTT
CDR3 protein: CASSSGQGRTDTQYF

V gene: TRBV7-2
clone size: .
J gene: TRBJ2-3
D gene: .
CDR3 DNA: TGTGCCAGCAGCTATAGGGGCGTCACAGATACGCAGTATTTT
CDR3 protein: CASSYRGVTDTQYF

V gene: TRBV19
clone size: .
J gene: TRBJ1-1
D gene: .
CDR3 DNA: TGTGCCAGTGGTCAGGGGTTGAACACTGAAGCTTTCTTT
CDR3 protein: CASGQGLNTEAFF

V gene: TRBV11-2
clone size: few
J gene: TRBJ2-2
D gene: TRBD2
CDR3 DNA: TGTGCCAGCAGCCCGCGGGGGGGAGAAGTCACCGGGGAGCTGTTTTTT
CDR3 protein: CASSPRGGEVTGELFF

V gene: TRBV19
clone size: few
J gene: TRBJ2-7
D gene: TRBD2
CDR3 DNA: TGTGCCAGTAGTATTGCAGCGGGAACCACCTACGAGCAGTACTTC
CDR3 protein: CASSIAAGTTYEQYF

V gene: TRBV10-2
clone size: .
J gene: TRBJ2-2
D gene: .
CDR3 DNA: TGCGCCAGCGAACAGGGAGCCGGGGAGCTGTTTTTT
CDR3 protein: CASEQGAGELFF

V gene: TRBV27
clone size: .
J gene: TRBJ1-1
D gene: TRBD1
CDR3 DNA: TGTGCCAGCAGGTTTCTGGACAGGGAGAACACTGAAGCTTTCTTT
CDR3 protein: CASRFLDRENTEAFF

V gene: TRBV9
clone size: .
J gene: TRBJ1-2
D gene: TRBD1
CDR3 DNA: TGTGCCAGCAGCGTTACGACAGGGCGTTACTATGGCTACACCTTC
CDR3 protein: CASSVTTGRYYGYTF

V gene: TRBV24-1
clone size: .
J gene: TRBJ1-5
D gene: .
CDR3 DNA: TGTGCCACCAGTGAGAGTTCCGGGCAGCCCCAGCATTTT
CDR3 protein: CATSESSGQPQHF

V gene: TRBV11-1
clone size: .
J gene: TRBJ1-1
D gene: .
CDR3 DNA: TGTGCCAGCAGCGGAACGGAAGGGGAAACTGAAGCTTTCTTT
CDR3 protein: CASSGTEGETEAFF

V gene: TRBV18
clone size: few
J gene: TRBJ2-7
D gene: TRBD1
CDR3 DNA: TGTGCCAGCTCAGGATCACGTGGGACAGACGAGCAGTACTTC
CDR3 protein: CASSGSRGTDEQYF

V gene: TRBV12-3/TRBV12-4
clone size: once
J gene: TRBJ2-5
D gene: TRBD1
CDR3 DNA: TGTGCCAGCAGCCCCAGGGGGGAGACCCAGTACTTC
CDR3 protein: CASSPRGETQYF

V gene: TRBV11-2
clone size: .
J gene: TRBJ1-2
D gene: .
CDR3 DNA: TGTGCCAGCAGCTCACTTTGGGCTTTGGGGGGGCTCCCCCAGAACCACACCTTC
CDR3 protein: CASSSLWALGGLPQNHTF

V gene: TRBV11-2
clone size: .
J gene: TRBJ2-5
D gene: .
CDR3 DNA: TGTGCCAGCAGCTTAGCCTTAGGGCGGGGACTGCAAGAGACCCAGTACTTC
CDR3 protein: CASSLALGRGLQETQYF

V gene: TRBV21-1
clone size: .
J gene: TRBJ1-1
D gene: .
CDR3 DNA: TGTGCCAGCAGCATCGGACAGCAGGCTGAAGCTTTCTTT
CDR3 protein: CASSIGQQAEAFF

V gene: TRBV11-2
clone size: .
J gene: TRBJ1-5
D gene: .
CDR3 DNA: TGTGCCAGCAGCTTAGGTCTGGCTCAGCCCCAGCATTTT
CDR3 protein: CASSLGLAQPQHF

V gene: TRBV15
clone size: .
J gene: TRBJ1-4
D gene: TRBD1
CDR3 DNA: TGTGCCACCAGCAGAGGCAGGGGGAGCGCTAATGAAAAACTGTTTTTT
CDR3 protein: CATSRGRGSANEKLFF

V gene: TRBV19
clone size: .
J gene: TRBJ1-2
D gene: .
CDR3 DNA: TGTGCCAGTAGTTTCTTCGAACGAGAATGGGGCTACACCTTC
CDR3 protein: CASSFFEREWGYTF

V gene: TRBV3-1/TRBV3-2
clone size: once
J gene: TRBJ2-3
D gene: TRBD2
CDR3 DNA: TGTGCCAGCAGCCAACGGGGGGTAGGCACAGATACGCAGTATTTT
CDR3 protein: CASSQRGVGTDTQYF

V gene: TRBV9
clone size: .
J gene: TRBJ2-3
D gene: .
CDR3 DNA: TGTGCCAGCAGCGTAGATGATGCCTCCAGAACGCAGTATTTT
CDR3 protein: CASSVDDASRTQYF

V gene: TRBV5-1
clone size: .
J gene: TRBJ2-1
D gene: TRBD2
CDR3 DNA: TGCGCCAGCAGCTTGGTTTCGGGAGGAAGCACGAATGAGCAGTTCTTC
CDR3 protein: CASSLVSGGSTNEQFF

V gene: TRBV6-5
clone size: .
J gene: TRBJ2-7
D gene: TRBD2
CDR3 DNA: TGTGCCAGCAGTCAAAGCGGGAGTCACGACGAGCAGTACTTC
CDR3 protein: CASSQSGSHDEQYF

V gene: TRBV4-2
clone size: few
J gene: TRBJ1-1
D gene: .
CDR3 DNA: TGTGCCAGCAGCCAAGTCAGTCAGGGATATACTGAAGCTTTCTTT
CDR3 protein: CASSQVSQGYTEAFF

V gene: TRBV7-9
clone size: .
J gene: TRBJ1-3
D gene: .
CDR3 DNA: TGTGCCAGCAGCTTCCCACAGGCGGAGGGAAACACCATATATTTT
CDR3 protein: CASSFPQAEGNTIYF

V gene: TRBV11-2
clone size: .
J gene: TRBJ2-7
D gene: TRBD1
CDR3 DNA: TGTGCCAGCAGTTCTAGTACGGACAGGGCGGCCTACGAGCAGTACTTC
CDR3 protein: CASSSSTDRAAYEQYF

V gene: TRBV5-4
clone size: few
J gene: TRBJ1-6
D gene: .
CDR3 DNA: TGTGCCAGCAGCTTGGAGGGAGGCAATTCACCCCTCCACTTT
CDR3 protein: CASSLEGGNSPLHF

V gene: TRBV24-1
clone size: .
J gene: TRBJ1-2
D gene: .
CDR3 DNA: TGTGCCACCAGTGAAGCGACTAAAGTCTATGGCTACACCTTC
CDR3 protein: CATSEATKVYGYTF